This TCR beta chain is drawn from a study of blood T cell repertoires in COVID-19. Germline lookup yields CDR1 SEHNR and CDR2 FQNEAQ (reference sequence). Germline trimming cut 7 bases from V and 3 bases from J; bases unmatched to any gene: 7. The CDR3 is 14 residues long. TCRdb's table, derived via immunoSEQ multiplex PCR, lists solely in-frame clones and lacks some. Of under 200,000 clones listed, about 83% were seen once; the top ten hold 5.6%. The sequence derives from a middle-aged man with acute COVID-19. The sequenced material came from PBMCs or T cells enriched from blood (not recorded which). The V gene is TRBV7-9, the J gene TRBJ2-7; TRBD1 aligns across 9 bases. The chain's CDR3 is CASTTGQGYYEQYF. CDR3 in DNA: TGTGCCAGCACAACGGGACAGGGTTACTACGAGCAGTACTTC.